These T cell receptor beta chains were read from a single sample in a study of blood T cell repertoires in COVID-19. TCRdb keeps only in-frame clones here, not all; method: immunoSEQ multiplex PCR. The table shows 200,000 or so clones, with around 85% occurring only once. Sequenced: PBMCs or T cells enriched from blood (not recorded which). These receptor sequences come from a middle-aged woman with acute COVID-19. Each CDR3 is given with its conserved first and last residue. D genes are given only for firm matches. For some rows the clone size is stated as once, few or many, or as a class when expanded; others skip it.

TRBD1,TRBJ2-1,NA,TRBV5-1,CASSSDRGFGNEQFF,TGCGCCAGCAGCTCCGACAGGGGTTTTGGCAATGAGCAGTTCTTC
NA,TRBJ2-6,NA,TRBV5-5,CASSSGSSAANVLTF,TGTGCCAGCAGCTCGGGGAGCTCTGCGGCCAACGTCCTGACTTTC
NA,TRBJ2-2,few,TRBV7-7,CASSSDLTTGELFF,TGTGCCAGCAGCTCTGACTTGACCACCGGGGAGCTGTTTTTT
NA,TRBJ1-2,NA,TRBV27,CASSSGFRDQGYTF,TGTGCCAGCAGTTCAGGCTTCAGGGATCAGGGCTACACCTTC
TRBD1,TRBJ1-3,NA,TRBV3-1/TRBV3-2,CASSPGQGEGNTIYF,TGTGCCAGCAGCCCTGGACAGGGGGAAGGAAACACCATATATTTT
TRBD1,TRBJ2-7,once,TRBV2,CASSEIGGVSYEQYF,TGTGCCAGCAGTGAAATAGGGGGCGTCTCCTACGAGCAGTACTTC
TRBD1,TRBJ1-4,NA,TRBV2,CASSPNRGANEKLFF,TGTGCCAGCAGTCCTAACAGGGGGGCTAATGAAAAACTGTTTTTT
NA,TRBJ1-4,NA,TRBV27,CASPRVDSNEKLFF,TGTGCCAGCCCTAGGGTAGACAGTAATGAAAAACTGTTTTTT
NA,TRBJ1-1,few,TRBV15,CATSRDTTEAFF,TGTGCCACCAGCAGAGACACAACTGAAGCTTTCTTT
TRBD1,TRBJ2-2,NA,TRBV4-3,CASSQDTGGNTGELFF,TGCGCCAGCAGCCAAGACACAGGGGGTAACACCGGGGAGCTGTTTTTT
TRBD1,TRBJ1-5,NA,TRBV7-9,CASSQGQSNQPQHF,TGTGCCAGCAGCCAGGGACAGAGCAATCAGCCCCAGCATTTT
NA,TRBJ2-2,NA,TRBV9,CASSVPAGTGTGELFF,TGTGCCAGCAGCGTACCCGCCGGGACTGGCACCGGGGAGCTGTTTTTT
TRBD2,TRBJ2-3,NA,TRBV4-1,CASSQDVTGGTDTQYF,TGCGCCAGCAGCCAAGACGTTACGGGAGGGACAGATACGCAGTATTTT
NA,TRBJ1-3,once,TRBV30,CAWGSRVRSGNTIYF,TGTGCCTGGGGTTCGAGGGTCCGCTCTGGAAACACCATATATTTT
TRBD2,TRBJ2-1,NA,TRBV9,CASSPRDYPLSNEQFF,TGTGCCAGCAGCCCACGGGACTATCCCCTTTCGAATGAGCAGTTCTTC
NA,TRBJ1-5,NA,TRBV28,CASSFVSNQPQHF,TGTGCCAGCAGCTTCGTTAGCAATCAGCCCCAGCATTTT
TRBD1,TRBJ1-3,NA,TRBV19,CASRRAGTGRSNTIYF,TGTGCCAGTAGGCGCGCCGGGACAGGGAGGTCAAACACCATATATTTT
TRBD1,TRBJ2-5,NA,TRBV10-2,CASSERKGATQETQYF,TGCGCCAGCAGTGAGAGAAAGGGGGCTACCCAAGAGACCCAGTACTTC
NA,TRBJ2-7,NA,TRBV27,CASSLTGGAMPYEQYF,TGTGCCAGCAGTTTAACGGGGGGCGCGATGCCCTACGAGCAGTACTTC
TRBD1,TRBJ1-1,NA,TRBV5-5,CASMSDRGPWNTEAFF,TGTGCCAGCATGTCGGACAGGGGCCCATGGAACACTGAAGCTTTCTTT
NA,TRBJ2-6,NA,TRBV12-3/TRBV12-4,CATSHSGANVLTF,TGTGCCACCTCACACTCTGGGGCCAACGTCCTGACTTTC
TRBD1,TRBJ1-1,few,TRBV19,CASSAVRDRILGTEAFF,TGTGCCAGTAGTGCGGTCCGGGACAGGATTTTGGGCACTGAAGCTTTCTTT
TRBD1,TRBJ2-7,NA,TRBV13,CASSSRLGTGVEQYF,TGTGCCAGCAGCTCGAGGTTAGGGACAGGGGTCGAGCAGTACTTC
TRBD2,TRBJ2-2,NA,TRBV28,CASGRQGGLAGSTGELFF,TGTGCCAGCGGGCGACAGGGGGGACTAGCGGGGAGCACCGGGGAGCTGTTTTTT